The 27 T cell receptor beta chains in this list originate from one sample, sequenced in a study of PD-1 blockade in classical Hodgkin lymphoma (dated by TCRdb to the early 2020s). According to the study, the label for this sample's time point signals: cycle 1 day 1 (C1D1), immediately before nivolumab initiation. Every trial patient had relapsed after autologous stem cell transplantation, and cohorts A, B and C differed in prior brentuximab vedotin exposure. A Miltenyi CD8+ T cell isolation kit was used for magnetic negative selection to purify CD8+ T cells from thawed PBMCs. The library was produced with the immunoSEQ multiplex PCR assay. TCRdb carries this immuneACCESS record with in-frame sequences only. Its versions omit some clonotypes, under half of them owing to an unresolved V gene in the studies checked, with the rest unexplained. In all, the sample holds about 30,000 clones, and about 91% of those were seen once. The leading ten clones occupy approximately 6.8% of the sample.

Sequenced here: CD8+ T cells from blood, sampled at baseline. Source of these receptors: a human donor with classical Hodgkin lymphoma.

This clone was counted a single time. The gene calls are TRBV5-4 and TRBJ2-7; D gene unclear. This CDR3 spans 11 amino acids. Germline assignment: CDR1 SGHNT and CDR2 YYREEE (reference sequence). Deletions cut 3 bases from V and 3 bases from J, with 4 bases between. For the CDR3, the DNA is TGTGCCAGCAGCTCCCTCTACGAGCAGTACTTC. Translating it yields CASSSLYEQYF.

The chain uses TRBV7-9 and TRBJ1-2; D may be TRBD1 (5 bases). The CDR3 contains 15 residues. Germline CDR1 and CDR2: SEHNR and FQNEAQ (reference sequence). Trimming pared 5 bases from V and 6 bases from J, leaving 19 bases between. As DNA, the CDR3 is TGTGCCAGCAGCCTCTACTTCGGGGGAAAAGATGGCTACACCTTC. This translates into CASSLYFGGKDGYTF.

This chain joins TRBV7-9 and TRBJ2-1; D ambiguous. The germline CDR1 and CDR2 sequences are SEHNR and FQNEAQ (reference sequence). V lost 3 bases, J lost 14 bases, and 11 bases lay in between. The CDR3 runs 11 residues. The CDR3 protein is CASSLPGSEFF. The CDR3 nucleotides are TGTGCCAGCAGCTTGCCGGGCAGTGAGTTCTTC.

The V and J genes are TRBV5-6 and TRBJ2-5, with a weak D call TRBD2 (6 bases). From germline, CDR1 is SGHDT and CDR2 YYEEEE. Trimming left V 0 bases short and J 5 bases short, with 14 bases between. The CDR3 consists of 15 residues. The CDR3 DNA is TGTGCCAGCAGCTTGGCCGGTGGGGGGAGGGAGACCCAGTACTTC. Encoded protein: CASSLAGGGRETQYF.

In this sample, this clone turned up a few times. The V call is TRBV7-9, the J call TRBJ1-1; D unresolved. CDR1 and CDR2 from the germline V gene are SEHNR and FQNEAQ (reference sequence). V dropped 2 bases and J dropped 4 bases, with 5 bases sitting between them. CDR3 length equals 12 residues. The CDR3 sequence: CASSLKATEAFF. The DNA for the CDR3 is TGTGCCAGCAGCTTAAAGGCCACTGAAGCTTTCTTT.

The genes are TRBV27 and TRBJ2-1, with 9 bases identical to TRBD2. The V segment lost 6 bases and the J segment 6 bases; nucleotides outside the gene matches: 9. Germline V gives CDR1 MNHEY, CDR2 SMNVEV (reference sequence). This CDR3 is 15 amino acids long. CDR3 coding DNA: TGTGCCAGCAGAAAATGGACTAGCGAAGGCAATGAGCAGTTCTTC. Translation gives CASRKWTSEGNEQFF.

The J gene is TRBJ2-7, the V gene TRBV9, with 7 positions matching TRBD1. The V segment lost 4 bases and the J segment 7 bases; nucleotides outside the gene matches: 14. Per germline, CDR1 SGDLS and CDR2 YYNGEE. This CDR3 comprises 15 residues. The CDR3 DNA reads as TGTGCCAGCAGCAATGGGGGACAGCCCTACGAGGAGCAGTACTTC. Amino acids: CASSNGGQPYEEQYF.

This sequence joins TRBV6-5 and TRBJ2-7; D gene unclear. V was cut by 6 bases and J by 3 bases, with 15 bases left in between. The CDR3 consists of 14 residues. Germline lookup yields CDR1 MNHEY and CDR2 SVGAGI. The DNA for the CDR3 is TGTGCCAGCAGCCGCGGTCGGCTGGACTACGAGCAGTACTTC. This gives the protein CASSRGRLDYEQYF.

In DNA, the CDR3 is TGCAGCGTTGGACTATCTTACACCGGGGAGCTGTTTTTT. This translates into CSVGLSYTGELFF. This chain links TRBV29-1 with TRBJ2-2; possibly TRBD2 for D (5 bases). This CDR3 comprises 13 residues. Between the trimmed V and J ends, which lost 4 bases and 3 bases, there was a span of 9 bases. Germline V gene data show CDR1 as SQVTM and CDR2 as ANQGSEA.

This clone was detected only once. The chain is built from TRBV11-2 and TRBJ1-2, with a tentative D call TRBD1 (5 bases). Germline CDR1 and CDR2: SGHAT and FQNNGV. The V end was cut by 4 bases, the J end by 4 bases, with 10 bases between. CDR3 length equals 13 residues. The CDR3 DNA sequence: TGTGCCAGCAGCTACGGGACGGTCTATGGCTACACCTTC. Protein: CASSYGTVYGYTF.

About this clone itself: Germline is not matched at one junction end, which may reflect a read error. This chain joins TRBV15 and TRBJ1-5; D is ambiguous. CDR3 length equals 15 residues. Germline CDR1 and CDR2: LNHNV and YYDKDF (reference sequence). The CDR3 DNA reads TGTGCCACCAGCAGAGTCCCCAGCCCTAATCAGTCCCAGCATTTT. It codes for CATSRVPSPNQSQHF. Combining the CDR3 with reference TRBV15 and TRBJ1-5 gives the whole variable domain DAMVIQNPRYQVTQFGKPVTLSCSQTLNHNVMYWYQQKSSQAPKLLFHYYDKDFNNEADTPDNFQSRRPNTSFCFLDIRSPGLGDTAMYLCATSRVPSPNQSQHFGDGTRLSIL.

This chain connects TRBV28 to TRBJ2-1; D possibly corresponds to TRBD2 (5 bases). The V end lost 4 bases, the J end lost 8 bases, and 9 bases lay between the germline ends. This CDR3 is built from 12 residues. Germline lookup yields CDR1 MDHEN and CDR2 SYDVKM. CDR3 region: CASSYRRDEQFF. The CDR3 DNA follows: TGTGCCAGCAGTTATCGGCGGGATGAGCAGTTCTTC.

The V and J genes are TRBV28 and TRBJ2-7, with D unresolved. In germline, CDR1 is MDHEN, CDR2 SYDVKM. CDR3 length: 13 amino acids. Trimming left V 5 bases short and J 6 bases short, with 14 bases between. CDR3 sequence: CASSLKNRVEQYF. The DNA for the CDR3 is TGTGCCAGCAGTCTCAAAAATAGGGTCGAGCAGTACTTC.

CDR3 sequence (DNA): TGTGCCAGCAGCTTAGGGGTCGGGACTACCTACGAGCAGTACTTC. Protein sequence: CASSLGVGTTYEQYF. The chain couples TRBV7-8 to TRBJ2-7, with 7 bases lining up with TRBD2. This CDR3 has 15 amino acids. CDR1 SGHVS and CDR2 FQNEAQ come from the germline V gene. Trimming cost V 1 base and J 2 bases; bases outside gene matches: 5.

The J gene is TRBJ2-3, the V gene TRBV30; 11 nucleotides match TRBD2. The CDR3 loop spans 20 amino acids. V lost 1 base, J lost 1 base, and 16 bases stayed unmatched. CDR1 GTSNPN and CDR2 SVGIG come from the germline V gene (reference sequence). CDR3 coding DNA: TGTGCCTGGAGTGACCCGACGTACTCGGTAGCGGGAGGGGGCACAGATACGCAGTATTTT. It yields the protein CAWSDPTYSVAGGGTDTQYF.

The V gene is TRBV19, the J gene TRBJ2-7, with TRBD2 matching over 11 bases. V was clipped by 3 bases and J by 7 bases; unmatched bases: 11. The V gene's germline CDR1 is LNHDA and CDR2 SQIVND (reference sequence). The CDR3 covers 16 residues. This CDR3 reads CASSIGRLAGFAEQYF. The CDR3 region has the DNA TGTGCCAGTAGTATCGGTCGACTAGCGGGATTTGCGGAGCAGTACTTC.

The rearrangement joins TRBV5-6 to TRBJ1-3; TRBD1 is a possible D gene (5 bases). There are 16 residues in the CDR3. Trimming took 2 bases from V and 0 from J, leaving 12 bases between them. Looked up from germline, CDR1 is SGHDT and CDR2 is YYEEEE. The CDR3 coding sequence is TGTGCCAGCAGCTTTGATCAGGGTTTCTCTGGAAACACCATATATTTT. Translated: CASSFDQGFSGNTIYF.

The rearrangement joins TRBV27 to TRBJ1-4; D not certain. This CDR3 region has 15 residues. The germline V gene has CDR1 MNHEY and CDR2 SMNVEV (reference sequence). V lost 5 bases and J 5 bases, leaving 15 bases between the germline ends. DNA of the CDR3: TGTGCCAGCAGTCTTTACGGGCCTATAAATGAAAAACTGTTTTTT. Amino acids: CASSLYGPINEKLFF.

The genes are TRBV28 and TRBJ1-5; TRBD1 is a possible D gene (6 bases). Germline V lookup: CDR1 MDHEN, CDR2 SYDVKM. CDR3 length: 14 residues. With 2 bases removed from V and 4 bases from J, the gap between germline ends came to 9 bases. CDR3 sequence reads: CASSLNRANQPQHF. The DNA of the CDR3 is TGTGCCAGCAGTTTAAACAGGGCGAATCAGCCCCAGCATTTT.

The table lists this clone with a count of one. This chain connects TRBV28 to TRBJ2-7; the D gene could be TRBD1 or TRBD2 (5 bases each). This CDR3 has 18 amino acids. Per the germline V gene, CDR1 is MDHEN and CDR2 is SYDVKM. V was pared by 7 bases and J by 4 bases, with 29 bases between. CDR3 in amino acids: CASITGPPLSSYLYEQYF. The CDR3 coding sequence is TGTGCCAGCATCACGGGACCACCTTTAAGCTCCTACTTGTACGAGCAGTACTTC.

V and J are TRBV13 and TRBJ2-7; weak D call: TRBD2 (7 bases). This CDR3 contains 14 residues. Between the trimmed V and J ends, which lost 3 bases and 4 bases, there was a span of 13 bases. Germline-derived CDR1 and CDR2 are PRHDT and FYEKMQ (reference sequence). As DNA, the CDR3 is TGTGCCAGCAGCTTGCGGGGGCCGGGGTACGAGCAGTACTTC. Translated: CASSLRGPGYEQYF.

DNA for the CDR3: TGTGCCAGCAGCTTAGCGGGAGGGCTAGGCAATGAGCAGTTCTTC. It is translated as CASSLAGGLGNEQFF. The chain carries TRBV2 and TRBJ2-1; 11 nucleotides match TRBD2. With V trimmed by 6 bases and J by 6 bases, 7 bases remained unmatched. The germline CDR1 and CDR2 sequences are SNHLY and FYNNEI. The CDR3 has 15 residues.

V is TRBV11-2 and J is TRBJ1-3; 9 nucleotides agree with TRBD1. V dropped 4 bases and J dropped 6; count of bases not matched to a gene: 10. The CDR3 contains 16 residues. The germline V gene has CDR1 SGHAT and CDR2 FQNNGV. This CDR3 is CASSSLNRGLVNTIYF. The CDR3 nucleotides read TGTGCCAGCAGCTCCCTCAACAGGGGGCTCGTAAACACCATATATTTT.

V is TRBV29-1 and J is TRBJ2-1; D may be TRBD1 (5 bases). In germline, CDR1 is SQVTM, CDR2 ANQGSEA. CDR3 size: 12 residues. V lost 5 bases and J 5 bases, leaving 10 bases between the germline ends. The CDR3 loop reads CSVYGADNEQFF. The CDR3 DNA reads TGCAGCGTTTATGGGGCAGACAATGAGCAGTTCTTC.

This chain links TRBV7-8 with TRBJ2-1; maybe TRBD2 (5 bases). This CDR3 has 15 amino acids. V lost 2 bases to trimming and J lost 4 bases, with 12 bases between them. The germline V gene encodes CDR1 SGHVS and CDR2 FQNEAQ. In DNA, the CDR3 is TGTGCCAGCAGCTTATATACAGCGGTATACAATGAGCAGTTCTTC. It is translated as CASSLYTAVYNEQFF.

The gene calls are TRBV10-3 and TRBJ2-7, with D perhaps being TRBD1 or TRBD2 (5 bases each). Germline CDR1 is ENHRY and CDR2 is SYGVKD. The CDR3 runs to 13 residues. With 10 bases removed from V and 0 bases from J, the gap between germline ends came to 13 bases. CDR3 sequence: CATRGGNSYEQYF. Here the CDR3 DNA reads TGTGCCACCCGGGGCGGTAACTCCTACGAGCAGTACTTC.

The rearrangement uses TRBV29-1 and TRBJ2-1; 7 nucleotides match TRBD2. The CDR3 contains 14 residues. CDR1 and CDR2 from the germline V gene are SQVTM and ANQGSEA. The V gene end was trimmed by 3 bases and the J gene end by 7 bases; junction bases not matched to a gene: 9. Here the CDR3 reads CSVDLAGAGNEQFF. DNA for the CDR3: TGCAGCGTTGATCTTGCGGGAGCGGGGAATGAGCAGTTCTTC.